This record covers a single T cell receptor (beta chain). These data originate in a study of blood T cell repertoires in COVID-19. Study in general: Collection of acute and convalescent COVID-19 samples took place in the United States, Italy and Spain.

In the original workflow: Estimation of nucleated cell counts was performed using reference gene primer amplification. TCRdb keeps only in-frame clones here, not all; method: immunoSEQ multiplex PCR. V, J and clone size reflect that table, while D and trimming were determined from the DNA. The table records around 270,000 clones, about 90% of them present only once. Germline loops: CDR1 SGHAT, CDR2 FQNNGV. Trimming shortened V by 1 base and J by 2 bases, and 9 bases separated the two germline ends. The CDR3 is 15 residues long. Individuals aged about 18 to 100 years were recruited from 24 US areas. Up to 2 weeks before entering the study, exposed participants had met a COVID-19 case.

This sequence was found in a woman aged 35 to 49 who had been exposed to COVID-19. The chain links TRBV11-2 to TRBJ2-1, with D hard to call. Input material: PBMCs or T cells enriched from blood (not recorded which). CDR3 amino acids: CASSLVRRAYNEQFF. The CDR3 DNA reads TGTGCCAGCAGCTTAGTGCGGAGAGCCTACAATGAGCAGTTCTTC.